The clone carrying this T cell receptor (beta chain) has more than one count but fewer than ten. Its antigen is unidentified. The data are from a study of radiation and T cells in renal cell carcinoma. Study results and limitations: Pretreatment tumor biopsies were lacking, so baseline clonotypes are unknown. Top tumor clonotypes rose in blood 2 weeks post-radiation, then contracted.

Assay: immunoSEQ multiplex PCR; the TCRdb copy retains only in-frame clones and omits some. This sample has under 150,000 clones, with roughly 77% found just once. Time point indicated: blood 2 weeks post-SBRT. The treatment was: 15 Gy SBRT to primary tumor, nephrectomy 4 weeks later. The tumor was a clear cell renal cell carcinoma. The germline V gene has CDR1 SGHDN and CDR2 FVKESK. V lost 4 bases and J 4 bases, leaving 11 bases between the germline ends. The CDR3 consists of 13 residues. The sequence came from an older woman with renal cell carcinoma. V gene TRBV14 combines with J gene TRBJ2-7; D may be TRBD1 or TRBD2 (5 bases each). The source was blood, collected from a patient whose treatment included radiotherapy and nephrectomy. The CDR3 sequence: CASSPRGPYEQYF. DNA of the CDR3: TGTGCCAGCAGCCCGAGGGGACCTTACGAGCAGTACTTC.